Below are 20 T cell receptor beta chains sequenced from a single sample in a study of CD4 and CD8 cells across lung adenocarcinoma regions (dated by TCRdb to between 2017 and 2018). Library preparation was by PCR. Sequencing instrument: HiSeq X Ten. The public reads were run again by TCRdb, first through fastp at Q25 and then through MiXCR, and only productive beta chains were kept. Rows with a matching CDR3 protein are joined into one entry that keeps the most common DNA and genes. In all, the sample holds roughly 4,100 distinct CDR3 sequences, and under 80% of those were seen once. Clones ranked in the top ten supply roughly 16% of the sample. The specimen sequenced was CD4+ T cells from the center of a lung tumor. Sample cell subset or site, as interpreted from the label and publication: tumor center region. The receptors shown here come from a male donor with lung adenocarcinoma. The CD4 and CD8 labels of this study may be unreliable.

The chain uses TRBV6-1 and TRBJ2-3; TRBD1 agrees at 7 bases. The end of the DNA fits TRBJ2-7 better, so the J call may be wrong. The CDR3 length is 13 residues. Germline V lookup: CDR1 MNHNS, CDR2 SASEGT. This CDR3 is CASRHRDSYEQYF. The CDR3 bases are TGTGCCAGCAGGCACCGGGACAGCTACGAGCAGTACTTC.

This clonotype was detected a few times. This chain connects TRBV6-5 to TRBJ1-1; D is uncertain. Germline CDR1 reads MNHEY; CDR2 reads SVGAGI. The CDR3 is 12 residues long. Trimming removed 4 bases from V and 4 bases from J, with 7 bases in between. The CDR3 reads CASSFVLTEAFF. The CDR3 DNA is TGTGCCAGCAGTTTCGTTCTCACTGAAGCTTTCTTT.

There are a few counts of this clonotype. J is TRBJ1-1 and V is TRBV7-3; a possible D gene is TRBD1 (5 bases). Germline CDR1 is SGHTA and CDR2 is FQGTGA. The CDR3 spans 14 residues. The V and J ends lost 8 bases and 4 bases respectively, with 17 bases between them. The CDR3 loop is CASATARDGTEAFF. DNA for the CDR3: TGTGCCAGCGCTACTGCCAGGGACGGCACTGAAGCTTTCTTT.

This clonotype is medium-sized. This chain connects TRBV10-2 to TRBJ2-1; 13 nucleotides agree with TRBD2. The J call could be wrong; TRBJ2-5 is a better fit for the DNA end. Germline values: CDR1 WSHSY, CDR2 SAAADI. The CDR3 loop spans 13 amino acids. The CDR3: CASRLAGGETQYF. CDR3 DNA: TGCGCCAGCAGACTAGCGGGAGGGGAGACCCAGTACTTC.

V and J are TRBV27 and TRBJ2-4; no firm D call. The assigned J gene may be wrong: the sequence end matches TRBJ2-1 better. The germline V gene has CDR1 MNHEY and CDR2 SMNVEV (reference sequence). This CDR3 has 14 amino acids. For the CDR3, the DNA is TGTGCCAGCAGTCCTGATCGCAACTCCTACGAGCAGTTCTTC. It specifies CASSPDRNSYEQFF.

This sequence joins TRBV7-2 and TRBJ2-1, with a tentative D call TRBD2 (6 bases). Matching the DNA end better, TRBJ2-5 makes the J call doubtful. The length of the CDR3 is 14 residues. Germline V gives CDR1 SGHTA, CDR2 FQGNSA. The CDR3 coding sequence is TGTGCCAGCAGCTTGGGGTCGGGGAGGGAGACCCAGTACTTC. Translated, it gives CASSLGSGRETQYF.

The chain couples TRBV12-3 or TRBV12-4 to TRBJ2-5; 13 positions agree with TRBD2. The assigned J gene may be wrong: the sequence end matches TRBJ2-1 better. The CDR3 has 15 residues. For the CDR3, the DNA is TGTGCCAGCAGACCGGGACTAGCGGGGAGAGAGACCCAGTTCTTC. This translates into CASRPGLAGRETQFF.

J is TRBJ2-1 and V is TRBV11-3, with D possibly TRBD2 on 5 matching bases. The DNA end lines up better with TRBJ2-7; the J call may be wrong. The length of the CDR3 is 12 residues. In germline, CDR1 is SGHNT, CDR2 YENEEA. The CDR3 loop is CASSNPRGRQYF. Here the CDR3 DNA reads TGTGCCAGCAGCAACCCCCGGGGAAGGCAGTACTTC.

V and J are TRBV6-1 and TRBJ2-1; the match to TRBD2 covers 7 bases. Germline trimming cut 6 bases from V and 2 bases from J; bases unmatched to any gene: 16. From germline, CDR1 is MNHNS and CDR2 SASEGT. The CDR3 is 18 amino acids. CDR3 amino acids: CASRDLAASYGAYNEQFF. The CDR3 bases are TGTGCCAGCAGGGACCTAGCGGCGTCCTATGGAGCCTACAATGAGCAGTTCTTC.

This rearrangement joins TRBV7-2 to TRBJ2-5; TRBD1 agrees at 7 bases. The J call may be mistaken, given a closer DNA end match to TRBJ2-7. The CDR3 loop spans 15 amino acids. Germline loops: CDR1 SGHTA, CDR2 FQGNSA. The CDR3 nucleotides read TGTGCCAGCAGCCGGACAGGCTTTACCTCCTACGAGCAGTACTTC. This gives the protein CASSRTGFTSYEQYF.

CDR3 amino acids: CASSPYGGNEKLFF. CDR3 nucleotides: TGTGCCAGCAGCCCCTATGGGGGGAATGAAAAACTGTTTTTT. The chain is built from TRBV3-1 and TRBJ1-4, with a possible D match to TRBD1 (5 bases). The germline CDR1 and CDR2 sequences are LGHDT and YNNKEL (reference sequence). V shed 4 bases and J shed 5 bases, with 11 bases lying between them. The CDR3 has 14 amino acids.

The chain is built from TRBV30 and TRBJ1-1; 7 nucleotides match TRBD1. The CDR3 totals 14 residues. Losses at the gene ends were 5 bases for V and 5 bases for J; bases not matched to a gene: 11. CDR1 and CDR2 (germline): GTSNPN, SVGIG (reference sequence). DNA for the CDR3: TGTGCCTGGGGCGGACAGGTCGCCGGGACTGAAGCTTTCTTT. Protein product: CAWGGQVAGTEAFF.

V is TRBV6-5 and J is TRBJ1-6, with D perhaps matching TRBD1 (6 bases). This CDR3 has 15 amino acids. V was pared by 2 bases and J by 10 bases, with 15 bases between. Per the germline V gene, CDR1 is MNHEY and CDR2 is SVGAGI. CDR3 sequence: CASSYTLQGRSPLHF. The CDR3 DNA follows: TGTGCCAGCAGTTACACCCTACAGGGTCGCTCACCCCTCCACTTT.

Only a few counts were recorded for this clonotype. The chain uses TRBV6-1 and TRBJ2-1; D is possibly TRBD2 (6 bases). The CDR3 is 14 residues long. Germline V CDR1 and CDR2: MNHNS, SASEGT. Trimming took off 2 bases at V and 9 bases at J, with 14 bases between the two ends. CDR3 amino acids: CASSERGASAEQFF. CDR3 nucleotide sequence: TGTGCCAGCAGTGAACGTGGAGCTAGCGCTGAGCAGTTCTTC.

The gene calls are TRBV12-3 or TRBV12-4 and TRBJ2-1; D uncertain. V lost 3 bases to trimming and J lost 0 bases, with 12 bases between them. CDR3 length: 16 amino acids. CDR3 residues: CASSLFKISSYNEQFF. CDR3 DNA: TGTGCCAGCAGTTTGTTCAAGATAAGCTCCTACAATGAGCAGTTCTTC.

Sample share makes this clonotype medium-sized (0.01 to 0.1%). The chain links TRBV6-5 to TRBJ1-6, with no clear D. V lost 2 bases, J lost 6 bases, and 5 bases lay in between. CDR1 and CDR2 (germline): MNHEY, SVGAGI. The CDR3 runs 13 residues. CDR3: CASSYDGNSPLHF. For the CDR3, the DNA is TGTGCCAGCAGTTACGACGGTAATTCACCCCTCCACTTT.

CDR3 loop: CASSEGGARGKNIQYF. The CDR3 region has the DNA TGTGCCAGCAGTGAAGGCGGGGCTCGGGGCAAAAACATTCAGTACTTC. This chain uses TRBV6-1 with TRBJ2-4, with a possible D match to TRBD2 (6 bases). The V gene's germline CDR1 is MNHNS and CDR2 SASEGT. V was clipped by 1 base and J by 3 bases, with 13 bases between them. This CDR3 is 16 amino acids long.

The chain carries TRBV25-1 and TRBJ2-5; TRBD1 or TRBD2 may be the D gene (5 bases each). Germline V gene lookup returns CDR1 MGHDK and CDR2 SYGVNS. The CDR3 extends over 15 amino acids. The V end was cut by 11 bases, the J end by 4 bases, with 23 bases between. CDR3 nucleotides: TGTGCCGGGGGTGAAGTGGGACGAGACACAGAGACCCAGTACTTC. Translation gives CAGGEVGRDTETQYF.

CDR3 DNA: TGTGCCAGTTTTCTAGCGGGAGGGTACAATGAGCAGTTCTTC. It translates to CASFLAGGYNEQFF. The V gene is TRBV6-1, the J gene TRBJ2-1, with TRBD2 identical over 12 bases. The CDR3 spans 14 residues. CDR1 is MNHNS, CDR2 SASEGT, per germline. Trimming at V came to 9 bases and at J to 4 bases, leaving 4 bases not matched to a gene.

The rearrangement joins TRBV7-2 to TRBJ2-3; TRBD2 matches 9 bases. The germline V gene has CDR1 SGHTA and CDR2 FQGNSA. This CDR3 has 15 amino acids. V was clipped by 4 bases and J by 5 bases; unmatched bases: 7. CDR3 residues: CASSYRGGAGDTQYF. CDR3 DNA: TGTGCCAGCAGCTATCGCGGGGGGGCGGGAGATACGCAGTATTTT.